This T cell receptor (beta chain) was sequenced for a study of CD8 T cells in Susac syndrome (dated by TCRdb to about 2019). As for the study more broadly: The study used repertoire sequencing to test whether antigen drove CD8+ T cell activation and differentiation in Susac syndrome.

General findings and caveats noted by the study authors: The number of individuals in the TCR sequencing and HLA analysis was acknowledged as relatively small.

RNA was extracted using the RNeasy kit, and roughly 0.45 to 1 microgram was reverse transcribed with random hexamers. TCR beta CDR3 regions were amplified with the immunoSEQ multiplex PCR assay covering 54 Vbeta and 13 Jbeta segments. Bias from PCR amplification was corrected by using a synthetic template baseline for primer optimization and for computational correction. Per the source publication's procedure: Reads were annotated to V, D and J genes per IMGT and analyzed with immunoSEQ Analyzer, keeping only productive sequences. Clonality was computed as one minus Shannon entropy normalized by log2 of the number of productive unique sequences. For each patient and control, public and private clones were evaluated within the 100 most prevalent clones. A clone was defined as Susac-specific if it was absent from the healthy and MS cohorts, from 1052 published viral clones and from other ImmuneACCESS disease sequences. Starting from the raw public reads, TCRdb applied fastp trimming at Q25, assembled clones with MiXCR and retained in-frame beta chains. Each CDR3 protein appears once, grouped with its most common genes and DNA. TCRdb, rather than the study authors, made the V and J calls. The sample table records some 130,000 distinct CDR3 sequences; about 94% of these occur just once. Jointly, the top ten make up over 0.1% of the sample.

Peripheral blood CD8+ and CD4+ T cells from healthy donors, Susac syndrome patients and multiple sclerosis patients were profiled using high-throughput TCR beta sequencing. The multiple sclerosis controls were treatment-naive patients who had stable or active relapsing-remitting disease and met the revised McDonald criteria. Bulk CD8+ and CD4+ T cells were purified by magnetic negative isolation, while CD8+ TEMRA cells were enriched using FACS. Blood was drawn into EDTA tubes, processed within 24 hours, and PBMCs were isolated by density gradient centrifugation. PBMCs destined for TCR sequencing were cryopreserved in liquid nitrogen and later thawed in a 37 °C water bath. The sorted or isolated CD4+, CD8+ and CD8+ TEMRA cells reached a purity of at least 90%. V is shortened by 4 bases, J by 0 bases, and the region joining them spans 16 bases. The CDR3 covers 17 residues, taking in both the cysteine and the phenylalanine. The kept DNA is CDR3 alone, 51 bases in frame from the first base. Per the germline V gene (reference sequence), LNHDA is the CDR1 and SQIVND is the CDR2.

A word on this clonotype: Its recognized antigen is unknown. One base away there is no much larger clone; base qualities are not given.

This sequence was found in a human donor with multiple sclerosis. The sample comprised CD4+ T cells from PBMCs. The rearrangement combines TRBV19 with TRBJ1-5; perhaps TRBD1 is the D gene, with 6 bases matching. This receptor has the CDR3 CASSNAGGHRSNQPQHF. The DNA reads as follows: TGTGCCAGTAGTAACGCCGGGGGACACCGTAGCAATCAGCCCCAGCATTTT.